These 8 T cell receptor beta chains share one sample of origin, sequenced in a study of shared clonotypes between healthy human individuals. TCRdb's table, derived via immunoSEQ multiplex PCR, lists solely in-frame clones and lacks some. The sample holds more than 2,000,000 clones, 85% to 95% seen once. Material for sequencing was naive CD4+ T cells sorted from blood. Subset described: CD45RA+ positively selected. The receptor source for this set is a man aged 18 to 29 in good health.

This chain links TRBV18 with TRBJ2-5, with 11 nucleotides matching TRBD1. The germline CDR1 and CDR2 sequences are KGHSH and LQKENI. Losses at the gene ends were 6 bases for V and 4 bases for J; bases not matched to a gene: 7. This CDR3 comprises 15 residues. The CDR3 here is CASSETGTGGETQYF. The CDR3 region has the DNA TGTGCCAGCTCGGAAACCGGGACAGGGGGAGAGACCCAGTACTTC.

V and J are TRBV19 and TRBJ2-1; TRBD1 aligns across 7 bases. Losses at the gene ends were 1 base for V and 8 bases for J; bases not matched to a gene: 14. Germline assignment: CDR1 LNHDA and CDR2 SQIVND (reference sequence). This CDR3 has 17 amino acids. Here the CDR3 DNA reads TGTGCCAGTAGTATAGGGACCGGGACAGTTGGGGTAGATGAGCAGTTCTTC. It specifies CASSIGTGTVGVDEQFF. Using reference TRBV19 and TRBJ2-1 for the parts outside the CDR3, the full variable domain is DGGITQSPKYLFRKEGQNVTLSCEQNLNHDAMYWYRQDPGQGLRLIYYSQIVNDFQKGDIAEGYSVSREKKESFPLTVTSAQKNPTAFYLCASSIGTGTVGVDEQFFGPGTRLTVL.

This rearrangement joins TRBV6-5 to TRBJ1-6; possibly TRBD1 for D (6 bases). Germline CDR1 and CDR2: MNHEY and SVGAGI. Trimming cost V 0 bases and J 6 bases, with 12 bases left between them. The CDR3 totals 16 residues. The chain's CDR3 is CASSYSITGFNSPLHF. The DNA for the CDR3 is TGTGCCAGCAGTTACTCGATTACAGGGTTTAATTCACCCCTCCACTTT.

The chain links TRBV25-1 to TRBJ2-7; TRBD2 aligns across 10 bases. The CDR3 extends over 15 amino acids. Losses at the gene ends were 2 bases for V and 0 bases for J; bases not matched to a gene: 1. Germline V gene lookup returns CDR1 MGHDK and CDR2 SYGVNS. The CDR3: CASSESGGASYEQYF. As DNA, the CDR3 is TGTGCCAGCAGTGAAAGCGGGGGGGCCTCCTACGAGCAGTACTTC.

In DNA form, the CDR3 reads TGTGCCAGTAGTCCTTATCGGGATTCGGTCTACGAGCAGTACTTC. Its translation: CASSPYRDSVYEQYF. The chain has TRBV19 and TRBJ2-7, with D possibly being TRBD2 (5 bases). The germline V gene has CDR1 LNHDA and CDR2 SQIVND (reference sequence). CDR3 length equals 15 residues. V lost 5 bases and J lost 3, with 17 bases in between.

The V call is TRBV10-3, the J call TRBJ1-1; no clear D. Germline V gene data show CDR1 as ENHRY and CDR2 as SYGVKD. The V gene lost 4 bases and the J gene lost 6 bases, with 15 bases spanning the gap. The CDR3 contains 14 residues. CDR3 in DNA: TGTGCCATCAGTGCCGATGTATTTTCCCCTGAAGCTTTCTTT. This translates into CAISADVFSPEAFF.

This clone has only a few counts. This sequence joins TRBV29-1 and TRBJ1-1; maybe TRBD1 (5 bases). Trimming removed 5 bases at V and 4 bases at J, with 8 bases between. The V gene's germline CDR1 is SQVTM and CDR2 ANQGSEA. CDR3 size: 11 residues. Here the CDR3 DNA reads TGCAGCGTTCTAAGGGGCACTGAAGCTTTCTTT. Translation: CSVLRGTEAFF.

The chain's CDR3 is CASSRGLAGAVGELFF. CDR3 bases: TGCGCCAGCAGCCGTGGGCTAGCGGGAGCGGTCGGGGAGCTGTTTTTT. V usage is TRBV5-1 and J usage is TRBJ2-2; 10 positions match TRBD2. J lost 7 bases, V lost 4 bases, and 10 bases had no gene match. The CDR3 extends over 16 amino acids. Germline assignment: CDR1 SGHRS and CDR2 YFSETQ. The variable domain in full, completed from reference TRBV5-1 and TRBJ2-2, reads KAGVTQTPRYLIKTRGQQVTLSCSPISGHRSVSWYQQTPGQGLQFLFEYFSETQRNKGNFPGRFSGRQFSNSRSEMNVSTLELGDSALYLCASSRGLAGAVGELFFGEGSRLTVL.